This passage covers 18 T cell receptor beta chains from one sample sequenced in a study of OX40 agonist ivuxolimab in advanced cancers. TCRdb's copy holds only in-frame clones and misses some; the assay was immunoSEQ multiplex PCR. The repertoire holds approximately 62,000 clones, 80% to 90% seen once, with roughly an eighth in the top ten. The material sequenced was CD4+ or CD8+ T cells sorted from blood, taken in a trial of the OX40 agonist ivuxolimab. Receptors were obtained from an adult with an advanced solid tumor such as melanoma, head and neck, liver or kidney cancer.

The chain couples TRBV7-9 to TRBJ1-1; the D is unclear. With 6 bases removed from V and 7 bases from J, the gap between germline ends came to 12 bases. The length of the CDR3 is 12 residues. The germline V gene encodes CDR1 SEHNR and CDR2 FQNEAQ (reference sequence). DNA for the CDR3: TGTGCCAGCAGTCCCGACGGGGTTGAAGCTTTCTTT. Translated, it gives CASSPDGVEAFF. The variable domain in full, with the rest retrieved from reference TRBV7-9 and TRBJ1-1, is DTGVSQNPRHKITKRGQNVTFRCDPISEHNRLYWYRQTLGQGPEFLTYFQNEAQLEKSRLLSDRFSAERPKGSFSTLEIQRTEQGDSAMYLCASSPDGVEAFFGQGTRLTVV.

The rearrangement uses TRBV7-2 and TRBJ2-3; the D is unclear. Trimming took off 6 bases at V and 0 bases at J, with 13 bases between the two ends. From germline, CDR1 is SGHTA and CDR2 FQGNSA. This CDR3 comprises 15 residues. The CDR3 nucleotides read TGTGCCAGCAGTCCAAGGGTGACTAGCACAGATACGCAGTATTTT. Its translation is CASSPRVTSTDTQYF.

V gene TRBV19 combines with J gene TRBJ2-7, with a possible D match to TRBD2 (5 bases). Germline values: CDR1 LNHDA, CDR2 SQIVND (reference sequence). V was trimmed by 1 base and J by 3 bases, leaving 10 bases between them. The CDR3 extends over 14 amino acids. The CDR3 DNA sequence: TGTGCCAGTAGTATAGCCGGAGGATACTACGAGCAGTACTTC. Protein sequence: CASSIAGGYYEQYF.

The chain recombines TRBV7-2 with TRBJ2-5; TRBD2 matches at 7 bases. CDR1 SGHTA and CDR2 FQGNSA come from the germline V gene. The CDR3 runs 17 residues. Trimming removed 6 bases from V and 4 bases from J; junction bases left unmatched: 17. The CDR3 nucleotides read TGTGCCAGCAGTTCCCGAACGGGGCCGGGAGGAGGAGAGACCCAGTACTTC. Translation gives CASSSRTGPGGGETQYF.

The CDR3 loop is CSARGTGELFF. CDR3 bases: TGCAGTGCTAGAGGAACCGGGGAGCTGTTTTTT. The V and J genes are TRBV20-1 and TRBJ2-2; unclear D gene. Trimming took off 1 base at V and 5 bases at J, with 2 bases between the two ends. The V gene's germline CDR1 is DFQATT and CDR2 SNEGSKA (reference sequence). The CDR3 contains 11 residues.

The rearrangement links TRBV9 to TRBJ2-3, with 8 bases lining up with TRBD2. The CDR3 runs 15 residues. Germline V gene sequence: CDR1 SGDLS, CDR2 YYNGEE. The V segment lost 0 bases and the J segment 7 bases; nucleotides outside the gene matches: 7. Here the CDR3 reads CASSVVEAGVNTQYF. CDR3 coding DNA: TGTGCCAGCAGCGTAGTGGAAGCGGGAGTGAATACGCAGTATTTT.

V and J are TRBV27 and TRBJ1-2, with 8 nucleotides matching TRBD1. With V trimmed by 8 bases and J by 5 bases, 10 bases remained unmatched. Germline values: CDR1 MNHEY, CDR2 SMNVEV (reference sequence). The CDR3 sequence is 14 residues long. The CDR3 is CASGGTGSGYGYTF. CDR3 bases: TGTGCCAGCGGGGGGACAGGATCAGGGTATGGCTACACCTTC.

The rearrangement links TRBV5-1 to TRBJ1-6; TRBD1 matches 10 bases. V was pared by 4 bases and J by 1 base, with 8 bases of the junction left unmatched. The CDR3 length is 18 residues. Germline CDR1 and CDR2: SGHRS and YFSETQ. The CDR3 sequence: CASSPAGTGVSYNSPLHF. CDR3 DNA sequence: TGCGCCAGCAGCCCTGCCGGGACAGGGGTGTCCTATAATTCACCCCTCCACTTT. Using reference TRBV5-1 and TRBJ1-6 for the parts outside the CDR3, the full variable domain is KAGVTQTPRYLIKTRGQQVTLSCSPISGHRSVSWYQQTPGQGLQFLFEYFSETQRNKGNFPGRFSGRQFSNSRSEMNVSTLELGDSALYLCASSPAGTGVSYNSPLHFGNGTRLTVT.

The chain has TRBV6-5 and TRBJ1-1, with D perhaps matching TRBD1 (5 bases). CDR3 length: 14 residues. The V end was cut by 1 base, the J end by 11 bases, with 17 bases between. Per germline, CDR1 MNHEY and CDR2 SVGAGI. The CDR3 protein is CASSYYLSSEGAFF. The DNA of the CDR3 is TGTGCCAGCAGTTACTACTTATCCTCAGAGGGGGCTTTCTTT.

V is TRBV28 and J is TRBJ2-7; D possibly corresponds to TRBD2 (5 bases). V shed 4 bases and J shed 0 bases, with 10 bases lying between them. The length of the CDR3 is 14 residues. The germline gives CDR1 MDHEN, CDR2 SYDVKM. CDR3 in amino acids: CASSSLESSYEQYF. CDR3 DNA sequence: TGTGCCAGCAGTTCACTAGAGAGCTCCTACGAGCAGTACTTC.

V usage is TRBV7-9 and J usage is TRBJ2-1; TRBD2 might be the D (5 bases). Trimming took 5 bases from V and 6 from J, leaving 11 bases between them. This CDR3 is 13 amino acids long. The V gene's germline CDR1 is SEHNR and CDR2 FQNEAQ (reference sequence). CDR3 coding DNA: TGTGCCAGCAGCAAAACCCGGGGCAATGAGCAGTTCTTC. As protein: CASSKTRGNEQFF.

Remarks on this clone: This same CDR3 is encoded by further DNA sequences in the sample. This chain uses TRBV27 with TRBJ2-3, with TRBD2 identical over 14 bases. The CDR3 extends over 15 amino acids. V trimming: 4 bases; J trimming: 5 bases; junction bases outside the gene matches: 2. Germline values: CDR1 MNHEY, CDR2 SMNVEV (reference sequence). The CDR3 loop is CASSSGTSGRDTQYF. DNA of the CDR3: TGTGCCAGCAGTTCCGGGACTAGCGGGAGAGATACGCAGTATTTT.

This chain uses TRBV4-3 with TRBJ2-1; D is possibly TRBD1 or TRBD2 (5 bases each). CDR1 and CDR2 from the germline V gene are LGHNA and YSLEER. The CDR3 has 15 residues. V lost 6 bases to trimming and J lost 0 bases, with 12 bases between them. The CDR3 loop reads CASSYTRGSYNEQFF. The CDR3 DNA sequence: TGCGCCAGCAGTTACACGAGGGGCTCCTACAATGAGCAGTTCTTC.

The chain uses TRBV28 and TRBJ2-7; D is unclear. This CDR3 is built from 12 residues. V gave up 2 bases and J gave up 6 bases, with 8 bases separating them. Germline V gene lookup returns CDR1 MDHEN and CDR2 SYDVKM. CDR3 DNA sequence: TGTGCCAGCAGTTTAACGCTAGGCGAGCAGTACTTC. Its protein product is CASSLTLGEQYF.

This clone appeared once. This chain connects TRBV7-9 to TRBJ1-2; possibly TRBD1 for D (5 bases). The V gene lost 2 bases and the J gene lost 8 bases, with 12 bases spanning the gap. The CDR3 length is 13 residues. CDR1 SEHNR and CDR2 FQNEAQ come from the germline V gene (reference sequence). The CDR3 spells CASSLMERDGYTF. CDR3 nucleotide sequence: TGTGCCAGCAGCTTAATGGAGAGGGACGGCTACACCTTC.

The V gene is TRBV5-1, the J gene TRBJ1-1; D remains unclear. Germline loops: CDR1 SGHRS, CDR2 YFSETQ. V lost 8 bases, J lost 1 base, and 9 bases lay in between. This CDR3 contains 12 residues. CDR3 protein: CASASRNTEAFF. The CDR3 DNA sequence: TGCGCCAGTGCGAGCAGGAACACTGAAGCTTTCTTT. The full variable domain, completed using reference TRBV5-1 and TRBJ1-1, is KAGVTQTPRYLIKTRGQQVTLSCSPISGHRSVSWYQQTPGQGLQFLFEYFSETQRNKGNFPGRFSGRQFSNSRSEMNVSTLELGDSALYLCASASRNTEAFFGQGTRLTVV.

The rearrangement joins TRBV10-2 to TRBJ2-1; 11 nucleotides agree with TRBD2. Germline values: CDR1 WSHSY, CDR2 SAAADI. The V and J ends lost 3 bases and 7 bases, in that order; junction bases with no gene match: 5. This CDR3 spans 15 amino acids. CDR3 protein: CASSDILAGANEQFF. DNA for the CDR3: TGCGCCAGCAGTGATATACTAGCGGGAGCTAATGAGCAGTTCTTC.

The chain links TRBV7-8 to TRBJ2-5, with a possible D match to TRBD2 (5 bases). The CDR3 is 16 amino acids. V lost 3 bases and J 4 bases, leaving 18 bases between the germline ends. In germline, CDR1 is SGHVS, CDR2 FQNEAQ. CDR3 in amino acids: CASSFTPSGTLETQYF. CDR3 coding DNA: TGTGCCAGCAGCTTCACACCCAGCGGTACATTAGAGACCCAGTACTTC.